A single T cell receptor (beta chain) is shown here with its context. Its antigen is undetermined. Treatment of the sample: roughly 20 received Ad26.COV2.S at low or high dose, single or two shots; about 5 received placebo; per-sample allocation not given. Collection of samples fell on day 63 after the first vaccine or placebo injection. An adult of 18-55 years in Boston served as donor. V was shortened by 6 bases and J by 5 bases, with 16 bases between the two germline ends. CDR1 and CDR2 from the germline V gene are SGHTA and FQGTGA. CDR3 length equals 14 residues. Clones were read by immunoSEQ multiplex PCR, and TCRdb kept only the in-frame ones, dropping some. Found here are fewer than 800,000 clones, roughly 90% of them singletons; the top ten hold over 1.3%. This specimen comes from a study of Ad26.COV2.S vaccination and SARS-CoV-2 variants. Turning to the study itself: Intramuscular Ad26.COV2.S at 5x10^10 or 1x10^11 viral particles. Regarding the study as a whole: Spike-specific responses of CD8+ and CD4+ T cells were reported to display substantial breadth after vaccination. People who got the vaccine had more spike-specific TCR breadth than people who got placebo.

This material consisted of peripheral blood, taken in a trial of Ad26.COV2.S vaccine versus placebo. The chain combines TRBV7-3 with TRBJ1-1; perhaps TRBD1 as D (5 bases). The clonotype comes from a person aged 18 to 65 who received the Ad26.COV2.S COVID-19 vaccine or a placebo. DNA of the CDR3: TGTGCCAGCAGTGGGGGACCGGGGCTGACTGAAGCTTTCTTT. Protein sequence: CASSGGPGLTEAFF.